A single sample gave rise to the 24 T cell receptor beta chains below, sequenced in a study of T cell responses to AZD1222 COVID-19 vaccine. The data were produced by immunoSEQ multiplex PCR, yet TCRdb's version contains in-frame clones alone and is incomplete. The sample lists fewer than 130,000 clones; approximately 96% were seen once. Sequences were derived from peripheral blood, sampled on day 0 of AZD1222 vaccination. These receptor sequences come from an adult in good health.

The chain couples TRBV7-2 to TRBJ2-2, with 8 nucleotides matching TRBD1. V lost 2 bases, J lost 6 bases, and 5 bases stayed unmatched. This CDR3 is built from 15 residues. Germline CDR1 is SGHTA and CDR2 is FQGNSA. CDR3 sequence (DNA): TGTGCCAGCAGCTTACAGGGGGCAGTAGCCGGGGAGCTGTTTTTT. It translates to CASSLQGAVAGELFF.

The rearrangement joins TRBV7-9 to TRBJ1-1, with D unclear. The CDR3 consists of 11 residues. Germline V CDR1 and CDR2: SEHNR, FQNEAQ (reference sequence). Trimming pared 2 bases from V and 6 bases from J, leaving 4 bases between. Here the CDR3 reads CASSLLPEAFF. As DNA, the CDR3 is TGTGCCAGCAGCTTATTACCTGAAGCTTTCTTT.

The V call is TRBV2, the J call TRBJ1-5; D is possibly TRBD1 (5 bases). This CDR3 is built from 16 residues. Germline values: CDR1 SNHLY, CDR2 FYNNEI. Trimming cost V 6 bases and J 0 bases, with 15 bases left between them. The DNA of the CDR3 is TGTGCCAGCAGCTCCCTAGGGGCTCATAGCAATCAGCCCCAGCATTTT. Translated: CASSSLGAHSNQPQHF.

This chain connects TRBV28 to TRBJ2-4; D is perhaps TRBD1 (6 bases). Germline CDR1 and CDR2: MDHEN and SYDVKM. V lost 1 base and J 1 base, leaving 8 bases between the germline ends. The CDR3 loop spans 15 amino acids. The CDR3, as DNA: TGTGCCAGCAGTTTATCAGACAGGGCCAAAAACATTCAGTACTTC. This codes for CASSLSDRAKNIQYF. The variable domain in full, with the rest retrieved from reference TRBV28 and TRBJ2-4, is DVKVTQSSRYLVKRTGEKVFLECVQDMDHENMFWYRQDPGLGLRLIYFSYDVKMKEKGDIPEGYSVSREKKERFSLILESASTNQTSMYLCASSLSDRAKNIQYFGAGTRLSVL.

This chain joins TRBV3-1 (or the pseudogene TRBV3-2) and TRBJ2-2; possible D gene TRBD2, 5 bases. There are 13 residues in the CDR3. In germline, CDR1 is LGHDT, CDR2 YNNKEL (reference sequence). Trimming pared 1 base from V and 5 bases from J, leaving 5 bases between. CDR3 nucleotides: TGTGCCAGCAGCCAAGGGAGGACCGGGGAGCTGTTTTTT. Protein product: CASSQGRTGELFF.

This clone has only one observation. This chain joins TRBV29-1 and TRBJ2-1, with D possibly matching TRBD2 (6 bases). This CDR3 has 11 amino acids. Germline-derived CDR1 and CDR2 are SQVTM and ANQGSEA. The V end lost 8 bases, the J end lost 4 bases, and 9 bases lay between the germline ends. The CDR3 sequence: CSSREYNEQFF. As DNA, the CDR3 is TGCAGCTCCCGGGAGTACAATGAGCAGTTCTTC.

J is TRBJ1-5 and V is TRBV5-6; D is undetermined. The CDR3 length is 16 residues. The germline V gene encodes CDR1 SGHDT and CDR2 YYEEEE. The V end was cut by 0 bases, the J end by 0 bases, with 10 bases between. The CDR3 loop reads CASSLAAQDSNQPQHF. The CDR3 DNA follows: TGTGCCAGCAGCTTGGCCGCGCAGGATAGCAATCAGCCCCAGCATTTT.

The genes are TRBV11-3 and TRBJ2-1, with 9 bases lining up with TRBD1. V was pared by 6 bases and J by 0 bases, with 9 bases of the junction left unmatched. The CDR3 has 17 residues. CDR1 is SGHNT and CDR2 is YENEEA in the germline V gene. CDR3 sequence reads: CASSPTGGLGSYNEQFF. The CDR3 DNA follows: TGTGCCAGCAGTCCAACAGGGGGCCTAGGCTCCTACAATGAGCAGTTCTTC.

A single count supports this clone. The chain joins TRBV20-1 to TRBJ2-5, with no clear D. The CDR3 contains 11 residues. Germline V gene lookup returns CDR1 DFQATT and CDR2 SNEGSKA (reference sequence). V shed 2 bases and J shed 5 bases, with 6 bases lying between them. The CDR3 protein is CSARSAETQYF. In DNA, the CDR3 is TGCAGTGCTAGAAGCGCGGAGACCCAGTACTTC.

J is TRBJ1-2 and V is TRBV6-5, with D maybe TRBD1 (6 bases). Germline values: CDR1 MNHEY, CDR2 SVGAGI. This CDR3 spans 16 amino acids. V was pared by 4 bases and J by 5 bases, with 20 bases between. The CDR3 sequence is CASSSIEGVRGYGYTF. DNA for the CDR3: TGTGCCAGCAGTTCCATCGAGGGGGTGAGAGGGTATGGCTACACCTTC.

This rearrangement joins TRBV10-1 to TRBJ2-5; D may be TRBD2 (5 bases). Trimming pared 11 bases from V and 7 bases from J, leaving 17 bases between. The CDR3 is made up of 12 amino acids. Per germline, CDR1 WNHNN and CDR2 SYGVQD (reference sequence). CDR3 sequence: CAERAIPGTQYF. CDR3 DNA sequence: TGCGCCGAGAGGGCGATACCGGGGACCCAGTACTTC.

The chain couples TRBV19 to TRBJ2-1, with D perhaps being TRBD1 or TRBD2 (5 bases each). The V end was cut by 5 bases, the J end by 9 bases, with 11 bases between. Germline loops: CDR1 LNHDA, CDR2 SQIVND (reference sequence). The CDR3 sequence is 12 residues long. DNA of the CDR3: TGTGCCAGTAGTTGGGGGACCCGTGAGCAGTTCTTC. Translated: CASSWGTREQFF.

This clone was observed a single time. The V gene is TRBV19, the J gene TRBJ1-4; D unresolved. The CDR3 has 13 amino acids. V lost 7 bases and J 5 bases, leaving 11 bases between the germline ends. CDR1 and CDR2 from the germline V gene are LNHDA and SQIVND (reference sequence). DNA for the CDR3: TGTGCCAGTAATTTGGGAGCGAATGAAAAACTGTTTTTT. Encoded protein: CASNLGANEKLFF.

The V and J genes are TRBV27 and TRBJ1-1; D gene uncertain. Germline values: CDR1 MNHEY, CDR2 SMNVEV (reference sequence). The CDR3 consists of 14 residues. Trimming left V 2 bases short and J 1 base short, with 8 bases between. The CDR3 DNA reads as TGTGCCAGCAGTTTACTGGGTGCGAACACTGAAGCTTTCTTT. Amino acids: CASSLLGANTEAFF.

This chain connects TRBV12-3 or TRBV12-4 to TRBJ1-2; no reliable D call. The V end was cut by 3 bases, the J end by 6 bases, with 11 bases between. The CDR3 spans 13 residues. CDR3 sequence: CASSLVSLNGYTF. The CDR3 region has the DNA TGTGCCAGCAGTTTGGTCTCCCTCAATGGCTACACCTTC.

This chain joins TRBV27 and TRBJ1-2; D is unclear. The V gene lost 3 bases and the J gene lost 4 bases, with 9 bases spanning the gap. The germline V gene has CDR1 MNHEY and CDR2 SMNVEV (reference sequence). The CDR3 totals 13 residues. CDR3 coding DNA: TGTGCCAGCAGTTTTGGTCGGCCCTATGGCTACACCTTC. Its protein product is CASSFGRPYGYTF.

This chain connects TRBV23-1 to TRBJ2-7; D tentatively reads TRBD1 or TRBD2 (5 bases each). TRBV23-1 is an open reading frame, and its role is uncertain. With 0 bases removed from V and 3 bases from J, the gap between germline ends came to 9 bases. CDR3 size: 14 residues. CDR3 DNA sequence: TGCGCCAGCAGTCAATCCGGGACCCTCTACGAGCAGTACTTC. This gives the protein CASSQSGTLYEQYF.

The V call is TRBV7-9, the J call TRBJ1-1; D call uncertain. Germline V lookup: CDR1 SEHNR, CDR2 FQNEAQ (reference sequence). The V end lost 5 bases, the J end lost 7 bases, and 11 bases lay between the germline ends. CDR3 size: 12 residues. The CDR3 DNA reads as TGTGCCAGCAGCAAAAGGGAAGATGAAGCTTTCTTT. Translated, it gives CASSKREDEAFF.

The rearrangement joins TRBV19 to TRBJ2-6; D is uncertain. V was cut by 6 bases and J by 1 base, with 4 bases left in between. CDR3 size: 13 residues. Germline CDR1 and CDR2: LNHDA and SQIVND (reference sequence). The CDR3, as DNA: TGTGCCAGTAGACCGTCTGGGGCCAACGTCCTGACTTTC. Translated, it gives CASRPSGANVLTF.

The J gene is TRBJ1-2, the V gene TRBV11-3, with a possible D match to TRBD1 (6 bases). From germline, CDR1 is SGHNT and CDR2 YENEEA. This CDR3 region has 14 residues. Trimming stripped 3 bases from V and 3 bases from J, with 11 bases between. CDR3 residues: CASSLTGSHYGYTF. The CDR3 DNA is TGTGCCAGCAGCTTGACAGGTTCGCACTATGGCTACACCTTC.

This clone was counted once. The chain employs TRBV7-2 and TRBJ1-5, with TRBD1 matching 12 bases. The germline V gene encodes CDR1 SGHTA and CDR2 FQGNSA. V gave up 4 bases and J gave up 7 bases; unmatched junction bases: 5. CDR3 length: 15 amino acids. DNA of the CDR3: TGTGCCAGCAGCTCCTCGGGACAGGGGGCGCAGCCCCAGCATTTT. It translates to CASSSSGQGAQPQHF.

This clone was seen a single time. The CDR3 region has the DNA TGTGCCAGCAGCGACGACGAAGGGGGCACTGAAGCTTTCTTT. Amino acids: CASSDDEGGTEAFF. The J gene is TRBJ1-1, the V gene TRBV6-4; TRBD1 might be the D (6 bases). Germline V CDR1 and CDR2: MRHNA, SNTAGT. V lost 6 bases and J lost 4, with 15 bases in between. The CDR3 runs to 14 residues.

The chain links TRBV28 to TRBJ1-2, with a tentative D call TRBD1 (6 bases). CDR1 and CDR2 (germline): MDHEN, SYDVKM. Trimming took 6 bases from V and 4 from J, leaving 12 bases between them. The CDR3 consists of 13 residues. In DNA, the CDR3 is TGTGCCAGCAGCCCCGGGACATCCTATGGCTACACCTTC. Protein: CASSPGTSYGYTF.

The V and J genes are TRBV6-5 and TRBJ1-4; TRBD1 agrees at 8 bases. Looked up from germline, CDR1 is MNHEY and CDR2 is SVGAGI. There are 15 residues in the CDR3. Losses at the gene ends were 0 bases for V and 5 bases for J; bases not matched to a gene: 2. The CDR3 protein is CASSYSTGENEKLFF. Written as DNA, the CDR3 is TGTGCCAGCAGTTACTCGACAGGGGAGAATGAAAAACTGTTTTTT.